The 11 T cell receptor beta chains given below trace back to one sample, sequenced in a study of cytomegalovirus exposure and HLA in healthy donors. The PCR ran on 60 Vbeta and 13 Jbeta primers. Repertoires were generated with immunoSEQ multiplex PCR, while TCRdb's copy carries only in-frame clones and drops some. Reported are approximately 110,000 clones; the ten largest clones contain 3.6%. Material for sequencing was PBMCs. The receptors shown here come from a man aged 18 to 30 in good health and CMV-seronegative.

For the CDR3, the DNA is TGTGCCAGCGACGGGGAAGGCGGGGAGCTGTTTTTT. Translation gives CASDGEGGELFF. This chain uses TRBV18 with TRBJ2-2; tentatively, D is TRBD2 (5 bases). The CDR3 spans 12 residues. Germline CDR1 reads KGHSH; CDR2 reads LQKENI. Trimming left V 8 bases short and J 7 bases short, with 11 bases between.

The V and J genes are TRBV11-2 and TRBJ1-1; TRBD1 matches at 8 bases. Germline loops: CDR1 SGHAT, CDR2 FQNNGV. The CDR3 extends over 16 amino acids. Trimming removed 6 bases from V and 4 bases from J; junction bases left unmatched: 13. In DNA, the CDR3 is TGTGCCAGCAGGGTAATACGGACAGGGAGGGGCACTGAAGCTTTCTTT. Translating it yields CASRVIRTGRGTEAFF.

V gene TRBV5-1 combines with J gene TRBJ2-7; tentatively, D is TRBD2 (5 bases). Trimming stripped 0 bases from V and 3 bases from J, with 10 bases between. The CDR3 sequence is 14 residues long. The germline V gene encodes CDR1 SGHRS and CDR2 YFSETQ. The CDR3 DNA is TGCGCCAGCAGCTTGGTGCGCGGACTCTACGAGCAGTACTTC. It codes for CASSLVRGLYEQYF.

The J gene is TRBJ1-1, the V gene TRBV7-3, with D maybe TRBD1 (6 bases). Germline-derived CDR1 and CDR2 are SGHTA and FQGTGA. V lost 4 bases and J lost 1, with 7 bases in between. The CDR3 sequence is 13 residues long. The CDR3: CASSWDKNTEAFF. The CDR3, as DNA: TGTGCCAGCAGCTGGGACAAGAACACTGAAGCTTTCTTT.

V gene TRBV13 combines with J gene TRBJ2-7; 7 bases are shared with TRBD1. The CDR3 has 14 residues. Losses at the gene ends were 5 bases for V and 4 bases for J; bases not matched to a gene: 8. Germline loops: CDR1 PRHDT, CDR2 FYEKMQ (reference sequence). The CDR3 nucleotides read TGTGCCAGCAGCCGGGACAGAGATCCTTACGAGCAGTACTTC. Its protein is CASSRDRDPYEQYF. Full variable domain (missing parts from reference TRBV13 and TRBJ2-7): AAGVIQSPRHLIKEKRETATLKCYPIPRHDTVYWYQQGPGQDPQFLISFYEKMQSDKGSIPDRFSAQQFSDYHSELNMSSLELGDSALYFCASSRDRDPYEQYFGPGTRLTVT.

The rearrangement links TRBV14 to TRBJ2-3; TRBD2 might be the D (7 bases). CDR3 length equals 15 residues. Trimming stripped 2 bases from V and 4 bases from J, with 13 bases between. Germline V gene data show CDR1 as SGHDN and CDR2 as FVKESK. This chain's CDR3 is CASSQWGGRSDTQYF. The CDR3 DNA sequence: TGTGCCAGCAGCCAATGGGGGGGCAGGTCAGATACGCAGTATTTT.

The genes are TRBV9 and TRBJ2-3, with TRBD1 identical over 8 bases. V trimming: 6 bases; J trimming: 2 bases; junction bases outside the gene matches: 5. The CDR3 covers 14 residues. Germline CDR1 is SGDLS and CDR2 is YYNGEE. The CDR3 coding sequence is TGTGCCAGCAACCCGGACAGGGACACAGATACGCAGTATTTT. Its translation: CASNPDRDTDTQYF.

The rearrangement links TRBV9 to TRBJ1-5, with D tentatively TRBD1 (6 bases). This CDR3 region has 14 residues. V shed 1 base and J shed 4 bases, with 9 bases lying between them. Germline V gene data show CDR1 as SGDLS and CDR2 as YYNGEE. This CDR3 is CASSVRGGNQPQHF. The CDR3 region has the DNA TGTGCCAGCAGCGTAAGGGGGGGGAATCAGCCCCAGCATTTT.

V gene TRBV6-1 combines with J gene TRBJ1-1; the match to TRBD1 covers 8 bases. This CDR3 region has 12 residues. In germline, CDR1 is MNHNS, CDR2 SASEGT. V dropped 11 bases and J dropped 3; count of bases not matched to a gene: 5. The CDR3 sequence: CAGLTGDTEAFF. The CDR3 DNA is TGTGCCGGACTGACAGGGGACACTGAAGCTTTCTTT.

This chain joins TRBV14 and TRBJ1-2; the D gene is possibly TRBD1 (6 bases). This CDR3 has 12 residues. With 5 bases removed from V and 6 bases from J, the gap between germline ends came to 10 bases. Germline CDR1 SGHDN, CDR2 FVKESK. The CDR3 sequence is CASSEQGHGYTF. The CDR3 bases are TGTGCCAGCAGCGAACAGGGTCATGGCTACACCTTC.

The CDR3 DNA sequence: TGTGCCAGCAGCTTGTTAGGAGCGGGTCAGCCCCAGCATTTT. It codes for CASSLLGAGQPQHF. This chain connects TRBV5-5 to TRBJ1-5, with D hard to call. The germline V and J ends were trimmed by 1 base and 6 bases, with 11 bases remaining between them. In germline, CDR1 is SGHKS, CDR2 YYEKEE (reference sequence). There are 14 residues in the CDR3. The full variable domain, in which reference TRBV5-5 and TRBJ1-5 provide the parts outside the CDR3, is DAGVTQSPTHLIKTRGQQVTLRCSPISGHKSVSWYQQVLGQGPQFIFQYYEKEERGRGNFPDRFSARQFPNYSSELNVNALLLGDSALYLCASSLLGAGQPQHFGDGTRLSIL.